Listed here are 31 T cell receptor beta chains from one sample, sequenced in a study of T cells in Graves' hyperthyroidism and ophthalmopathy. Regions amplified from RNA transcripts were the TCR beta CDR3 regions. The HTBI primer set drove a first-round RT-PCR of the TCR CDR3. Each CDR3 protein gets one entry after TCRdb re-called the multiplex PCR reads with MiXCR. The sample has 500,000 to 600,000 distinct CDR3 sequences, 40% to 50% seen once. Sequenced: peripheral blood or thyroid tissue (not recorded which). The receptor set was obtained from an adult woman with Graves' disease, either hyperthyroidism or ophthalmopathy (not recorded which).

This clonotype was seen ten or more times. The V and J genes are TRBV7-3 and TRBJ2-7; 10 positions match TRBD1. V was clipped by 8 bases and J by 2 bases; unmatched bases: 6. The CDR3 runs 14 residues. Germline V lookup: CDR1 SGHTA, CDR2 FQGTGA. CDR3: CASARDRGPYEQYF. In nucleotides, the CDR3 is TGTGCCAGCGCCCGGGACAGGGGTCCCTACGAGCAGTACTTC.

This clonotype was observed a handful of times. The chain carries TRBV7-2 and TRBJ1-4, with D possibly matching TRBD1 (6 bases). The V end was cut by 5 bases, the J end by 3 bases, with 19 bases between. Germline CDR1 is SGHTA and CDR2 is FQGNSA. The length of the CDR3 is 17 residues. The CDR3 protein is CASSPQLQGTANEKLFF. CDR3 nucleotides: TGTGCCAGCAGCCCTCAACTCCAGGGGACGGCTAATGAAAAACTGTTTTTT.

The V call is TRBV7-2, the J call TRBJ1-5; 10 nucleotides align to TRBD1. With V trimmed by 6 bases and J by 4 bases, 9 bases remained unmatched. CDR3 length: 16 residues. The germline CDR1 and CDR2 sequences are SGHTA and FQGNSA. The CDR3 protein is CASSFLTGGLNQPQHF. The CDR3 DNA reads TGTGCCAGCAGTTTCCTGACAGGGGGCCTAAATCAGCCCCAGCATTTT. The complete variable domain, with remaining parts taken from reference TRBV7-2 and TRBJ1-5, reads GAGVSQSPSNKVTEKGKDVELRCDPISGHTALYWYRQSLGQGLEFLIYFQGNSAPDKSGLPSDRFSAERTGGSVSTLTIQRTQQEDSAVYLCASSFLTGGLNQPQHFGDGTRLSIL.

This chain uses TRBV2 with TRBJ1-2; D perhaps matches TRBD1 (6 bases). Trimming pared 4 bases from V and 7 bases from J, leaving 25 bases between. The CDR3 extends over 17 amino acids. Looked up from germline, CDR1 is SNHLY and CDR2 is FYNNEI. The DNA of the CDR3 is TGTGCCAGCAGTGGACAGGTGAGGGCTCCAAGTCCCTGTGGCTACACCTTC. It encodes CASSGQVRAPSPCGYTF.

The rearrangement links TRBV10-3 to TRBJ1-1; D is unclear. V was cut by 3 bases and J by 7 bases, with 12 bases left in between. The CDR3 has 13 amino acids. Germline V gives CDR1 ENHRY, CDR2 SYGVKD. The DNA for the CDR3 is TGTGCCATCAGTGAAAGCCAGAATAATGAAGCTTTCTTT. It codes for CAISESQNNEAFF.

V gene TRBV7-2 combines with J gene TRBJ1-5; D not resolved. Per germline, CDR1 SGHTA and CDR2 FQGNSA. The CDR3 is 12 residues long. The CDR3 DNA is TGTGCGTCGGCATATAGCAATCAGCCCCAGCATTTT. Protein: CASAYSNQPQHF.

The chain has TRBV7-2 and TRBJ1-1; 8 bases agree with TRBD1. The germline V gene has CDR1 SGHTA and CDR2 FQGNSA. The V and J ends lost 3 bases and 0 bases, in that order; junction bases with no gene match: 9. This CDR3 region has 17 residues. CDR3 loop: CASSFGRGLLMNTEAFF. In DNA, the CDR3 is TGTGCCAGCAGCTTTGGCAGGGGGCTCCTGATGAACACTGAAGCTTTCTTT.

The genes are TRBV19 and TRBJ1-1; D perhaps matches TRBD1 (5 bases). V was clipped by 5 bases and J by 0 bases, with 13 bases between them. The CDR3 is made up of 15 amino acids. Germline lookup yields CDR1 LNHDA and CDR2 SQIVND (reference sequence). CDR3: CASSPTGTLNTEAFF. Here the CDR3 DNA reads TGTGCCAGTAGTCCCACCGGGACCTTGAACACTGAAGCTTTCTTT. The full variable domain, completed using reference TRBV19 and TRBJ1-1, is DGGITQSPKYLFRKEGQNVTLSCEQNLNHDAMYWYRQDPGQGLRLIYYSQIVNDFQKGDIAEGYSVSREKKESFPLTVTSAQKNPTAFYLCASSPTGTLNTEAFFGQGTRLTVV.

This clonotype was recorded a few times. With a much larger clone just one base away, this may be a read error. V is TRBV12-3 or TRBV12-4 and J is TRBJ2-5; D not resolved. Trimming took 4 bases from V and 7 from J, leaving 7 bases between them. The CDR3 contains 11 residues. The CDR3 here is CASSSSVTQYF. In DNA, the CDR3 is TGTGCCAGCAGTTCATCCGTGACCCAGTACTTC.

V is TRBV27 and J is TRBJ1-2; D not resolved. V shed 2 bases and J shed 3 bases, with 13 bases lying between them. The CDR3 is made up of 15 amino acids. Germline CDR1 reads MNHEY; CDR2 reads SMNVEV (reference sequence). CDR3 sequence reads: CASSLNGVRDYGYTF. CDR3 sequence (DNA): TGTGCCAGCAGTTTAAATGGAGTACGAGACTATGGCTACACCTTC.

This clonotype was observed at least ten times. This sequence joins TRBV7-9 and TRBJ1-1, with D perhaps TRBD1 (5 bases). CDR1 is SEHNR and CDR2 is FQNEAQ in the germline V gene (reference sequence). This CDR3 has 14 amino acids. Trimming removed 7 bases from V and 1 base from J, with 13 bases in between. In DNA form, the CDR3 reads TGTGCCAGCAATCCAAACCAGGGGAACACTGAAGCTTTCTTT. This codes for CASNPNQGNTEAFF.

The chain recombines TRBV7-9 with TRBJ2-6; D unresolved. The CDR3 runs 15 residues. Trimming pared 5 bases from V and 15 bases from J, leaving 23 bases between. Germline loops: CDR1 SEHNR, CDR2 FQNEAQ (reference sequence). This CDR3 reads CASSLAMDGPTALTF. CDR3 coding DNA: TGTGCCAGCAGCCTCGCCATGGACGGGCCGACCGCCCTGACTTTC. Based on the CDR3 plus reference TRBV7-9 and TRBJ2-6, the full variable domain is DTGVSQNPRHKITKRGQNVTFRCDPISEHNRLYWYRQTLGQGPEFLTYFQNEAQLEKSRLLSDRFSAERPKGSFSTLEIQRTEQGDSAMYLCASSLAMDGPTALTFGAGSRLTVL.

CDR3 loop: CAISGAGGEKLFF. CDR3 nucleotides: TGTGCCATCAGTGGTGCGGGGGGCGAAAAACTGTTTTTT. V is TRBV10-3 and J is TRBJ1-4; a possible D gene is TRBD1 (6 bases). The CDR3 is made up of 13 amino acids. Germline loops: CDR1 ENHRY, CDR2 SYGVKD. V lost 4 bases, J lost 8 bases, and 11 bases lay in between.

A few counts support this clonotype. The V gene is TRBV7-2, the J gene TRBJ2-5; 9 bases fit TRBD2. Germline assignment: CDR1 SGHTA and CDR2 FQGNSA. The junction had 14 bases not matched to a gene; V was cut back by 5 bases and J by 4 bases. The CDR3 consists of 17 residues. The CDR3 DNA reads TGTGCCAGCAGCCTACCCCCTTGGCGGGAGGGAGGAGAGACCCAGTACTTC. Its protein product is CASSLPPWREGGETQYF.

Here the CDR3 reads CAGGQQNSPLHF. The CDR3 DNA sequence: TGTGCCGGCGGACAGCAGAATTCACCCCTCCACTTT. The J gene is TRBJ1-6, the V gene TRBV24-1, with D perhaps TRBD1 (6 bases). The germline V gene has CDR1 KGHDR and CDR2 SFDVKD. The ends were cut back, 12 bases at V and 7 bases at J, with 12 bases in the middle. The CDR3 loop spans 12 amino acids.

The J gene is TRBJ2-5, the V gene TRBV24-1; 11 nucleotides match TRBD1. The V and J ends lost 12 bases and 1 base, in that order; junction bases with no gene match: 18. The CDR3 spans 18 residues. Germline CDR1 KGHDR, CDR2 SFDVKD. The DNA of the CDR3 is TGTGCCCGTGCGGTGCCGGGACAGGGGGAGATCCTCCAAGAGACCCAGTACTTC. Protein: CARAVPGQGEILQETQYF.

This clonotype was detected ten times or more. The J gene is TRBJ2-2, the V gene TRBV7-3; 7 nucleotides match TRBD1. The germline CDR1 and CDR2 sequences are SGHTA and FQGTGA. The CDR3 is made up of 16 amino acids. The V gene end was trimmed by 0 bases and the J gene end by 1 base; junction bases not matched to a gene: 2. The CDR3 is CASSLTGQLNTGELFF. Here the CDR3 DNA reads TGTGCCAGCAGCTTAACGGGACAGCTGAACACCGGGGAGCTGTTTTTT.

V and J are TRBV2 and TRBJ2-5; 7 positions match TRBD2. Losses at the gene ends were 6 bases for V and 13 bases for J; bases not matched to a gene: 8. This CDR3 contains 11 residues. Germline CDR1 reads SNHLY; CDR2 reads FYNNEI. The CDR3 sequence is CASRPLTSSYF. The CDR3 nucleotides are TGTGCCAGCAGACCCCTGACTAGCTCGTACTTC.

The chain employs TRBV7-3 and TRBJ2-1, with 10 bases aligning to TRBD2. This CDR3 comprises 12 residues. Germline V gene lookup returns CDR1 SGHTA and CDR2 FQGTGA. V shed 2 bases, J shed 15 bases, and the junction held 4 bases outside the gene matches. The CDR3 DNA follows: TGTGCCAGCAGCTTACTAGCGGGAGCTTTGTTCTTC. It codes for CASSLLAGALFF.

This clonotype was counted only a few times. V gene TRBV7-9 combines with J gene TRBJ2-2; TRBD1 is a possible D gene (5 bases). The CDR3 runs to 11 residues. Trimming took off 5 bases at V and 9 bases at J, with 7 bases between the two ends. In germline, CDR1 is SEHNR, CDR2 FQNEAQ (reference sequence). The CDR3 spells CASSTGWELFF. The DNA for the CDR3 is TGTGCCAGCAGCACAGGCTGGGAGCTGTTTTTT.

This clonotype was counted only a few times. This chain links TRBV10-3 with TRBJ1-2; D gene uncertain. This CDR3 region has 14 residues. Germline loops: CDR1 ENHRY, CDR2 SYGVKD. With 9 bases removed from V and 2 bases from J, the gap between germline ends came to 16 bases. CDR3 sequence: CAIKGRLINYGYTF. CDR3 bases: TGTGCCATAAAAGGACGGTTAATCAACTATGGCTACACCTTC.

V usage is TRBV5-1 and J usage is TRBJ2-7, with 7 bases matching TRBD2. V dropped 4 bases and J dropped 5; count of bases not matched to a gene: 9. The CDR3 has 14 amino acids. Germline V CDR1 and CDR2: SGHRS, YFSETQ. CDR3 in DNA: TGCGCCAGCAGCGTTGGGGCGGGAGACGACGAGCAGTACTTC. It yields the protein CASSVGAGDDEQYF.

This clonotype was counted at least ten times. The V call is TRBV9, the J call TRBJ1-4, with a weak D call TRBD1 (6 bases). Germline-derived CDR1 and CDR2 are SGDLS and YYNGEE. The CDR3 length is 15 residues. V was shortened by 4 bases and J by 6 bases, with 16 bases between the two germline ends. In DNA form, the CDR3 reads TGTGCCAGCAGCCCGAACCTGGGGGGCGATGAAAAACTGTTTTTT. As protein: CASSPNLGGDEKLFF.

V is TRBV19 and J is TRBJ2-5; perhaps TRBD1 as D (6 bases). The CDR3 spans 14 residues. V was clipped by 5 bases and J by 2 bases, with 12 bases between them. The germline V gene has CDR1 LNHDA and CDR2 SQIVND (reference sequence). Here the CDR3 reads CASSVYGQQETQYF. CDR3 nucleotides: TGTGCCAGTAGTGTATACGGACAGCAAGAGACCCAGTACTTC.

On this clonotype: A much larger clone differs by one base, so this may be a read error. This rearrangement joins TRBV10-3 to TRBJ1-4; 7 bases map to TRBD1. The CDR3 is 13 amino acids. Germline V lookup: CDR1 ENHRY, CDR2 SYGVKD. The chain's CDR3 is CATSGQDNEKLFF. CDR3 nucleotide sequence: TGTGCCACCAGTGGACAGGATAATGAAAAACTGTTTTTT.

The rearrangement links TRBV10-3 to TRBJ1-6, with a weak D call TRBD1 (5 bases). Germline CDR1 is ENHRY and CDR2 is SYGVKD. V was pared by 3 bases and J by 6 bases, with 12 bases between. CDR3 length: 15 amino acids. As DNA, the CDR3 is TGTGCCATCAGTGATTCGGCAGGGCGTAATTCACCCCTCCACTTT. Its translation is CAISDSAGRNSPLHF.

The chain recombines TRBV29-1 with TRBJ1-1; the match to TRBD1 covers 12 bases. The germline gives CDR1 SQVTM, CDR2 ANQGSEA. The CDR3 is made up of 16 amino acids. With V trimmed by 6 bases and J by 5 bases, 13 bases remained unmatched. The CDR3 sequence: CSVQYRDRGRGTEAFF. The CDR3 DNA reads TGCAGCGTCCAATACCGGGACAGGGGGCGAGGTACTGAAGCTTTCTTT.

This clonotype was seen at least ten times. The chain couples TRBV20-1 to TRBJ2-7; D not resolved. This CDR3 spans 12 amino acids. Germline V CDR1 and CDR2: DFQATT, SNEGSKA (reference sequence). The CDR3 here is CSVVYGSYEQYF. The CDR3 DNA sequence: TGCAGCGTCGTGTATGGGTCCTACGAGCAGTACTTC.

This chain uses TRBV10-2 with TRBJ1-2; D may be TRBD1 (5 bases). The CDR3 sequence is 14 residues long. The V gene's germline CDR1 is WSHSY and CDR2 SAAADI. V lost 6 bases and J lost 2, with 13 bases in between. CDR3 sequence reads: CASSREGLNYGYTF. CDR3 bases: TGCGCCAGCAGCCGAGAGGGACTCAACTATGGCTACACCTTC.

The rearrangement uses TRBV15 and TRBJ1-5, with D unresolved. CDR1 and CDR2 (germline): LNHNV, YYDKDF (reference sequence). Trimming left V 8 bases short and J 5 bases short, with 13 bases between. The CDR3 contains 13 residues. CDR3 sequence reads: CATADGPYQPQHF. The CDR3 DNA is TGTGCCACCGCAGATGGGCCTTATCAGCCCCAGCATTTT.

This clonotype showed up just a few times. At one boundary the junction diverges from the germline segment, which might be a read error. The chain carries TRBV5-4 and TRBJ1-2; possible D gene TRBD1, 5 bases. CDR1 is SGHNT and CDR2 is YYREEE in the germline V gene (reference sequence). CDR3 length: 13 amino acids. The CDR3 region has the DNA TGCGCCAGCAGCTGGGACTTGAACTATGGCTACACCTTC. Amino acid sequence: CASSWDLNYGYTF.